This T cell receptor beta chain was captured in a study of tumor and adjacent non-tumor tissue in lung cancer. Overall study: Histology: 12 adenocarcinoma, a couple of squamous cell carcinoma, 1 small cell lung cancer. Study results and limitations: Compared with tumor, normal lung showed significantly lower TCR diversity. Tumor repertoires had a smaller top 100 clone share than normal lung.

This clonotype was detected ten times or more. No antigen is known for it. The CDR3 is 14 residues long. Trimming pared 4 bases from V and 3 bases from J, leaving 14 bases between. Germline-derived CDR1 and CDR2 are DFQATT and SNEGSKA (reference sequence). The library came from three nested PCR rounds adapted from ARM-PCR protocols. One entry per CDR3 protein results from TCRdb running MiXCR on the multiplex PCR reads. Here the sample spans more than 95,000 distinct CDR3 sequences, 66% being singletons. No cell sorting was done before RNA was extracted from the tissue. Donors were chemotherapy-naive, newly diagnosed lung cancer surgical patients in China, August–late 2014.

Input material: lung tumor tissue. The rearrangement uses TRBV20-1 and TRBJ2-3, with D tentatively TRBD2 (6 bases). The clonotype comes from a man under 40 with non-small cell lung cancer. This CDR3 is CSAIETAGTDTQYF. CDR3 DNA sequence: TGCAGTGCTATCGAGACGGCGGGGACAGATACGCAGTATTTT.